The 30 T cell receptor beta chains below come from one sample, sequenced in a study of human T cells and chemical hapten exposure listed by TCRdb under 2021. The protocol used for the library was RACE. The data were produced on a NextSeq 500. TCRdb redid the processing of the public reads, applying fastp at Q25 and MiXCR, and retained in-frame beta chains. Rows with one shared CDR3 protein collapse into an entry with the most common genes and DNA. Present in this sample are some 52,000 distinct CDR3 sequences, approximately 10% of which were seen just once. Around 2% of the sample goes to the ten largest clones. This specimen's time point label, interpreted: patch test 1, 2 weeks after DPC sensitization. The intended sense of this specimen's treatment or condition label: therapeutic diphenylcyclopropenone sensitization with weekly scalp DPC. Unfractionated whole blood was collected in Tempus Blood RNA tubes, and total RNA was extracted from that blood.

The source was whole blood, collected in connection with sensitization to the hapten diphenylcyclopropenone (DPC). The receptors were gathered from a woman aged 40-49 years with alopecia areata. Some clones in this sample may be carry-over from other donors' samples.

This clonotype was seen repeatedly, ten times or more. The gene calls are TRBV4-1 and TRBJ1-3, with TRBD1 matching 7 bases. With V trimmed by 0 bases and J by 3 bases, 2 bases remained unmatched. This CDR3 contains 15 residues. Looked up from germline, CDR1 is MGHRA and CDR2 is YSYEKL. CDR3 DNA: TGCGCCAGCAGCCAAGACAGGGGGATTGGAAACACCATATATTTT. This encodes CASSQDRGIGNTIYF.

The chain uses TRBV11-2 and TRBJ2-1; weak D call: TRBD1 (6 bases). The CDR3 has 13 residues. V shed 7 bases and J shed 9 bases, with 16 bases lying between them. Germline assignment: CDR1 SGHAT and CDR2 FQNNGV. The CDR3 spells CASTDVGGSEQFF. The DNA for the CDR3 is TGTGCCAGCACCGACGTAGGGGGTAGTGAGCAGTTCTTC.

V usage is TRBV7-2 and J usage is TRBJ1-5, with D hard to call. Germline V CDR1 and CDR2: SGHTA, FQGNSA. The CDR3 is 14 residues long. With 2 bases removed from V and 0 bases from J, the gap between germline ends came to 5 bases. The CDR3 DNA reads as TGTGCCAGCAGCTTACAGTTTAGCAATCAGCCCCAGCATTTT. This translates into CASSLQFSNQPQHF.

The CDR3 spells CASSLLQDANTGELFF. Here the CDR3 DNA reads TGCGCCAGCAGCCTTCTCCAGGACGCGAACACCGGGGAGCTGTTTTTT. The chain joins TRBV4-1 to TRBJ2-2; no clear D gene. V was pared by 4 bases and J by 0 bases, with 12 bases between. Germline CDR1 and CDR2: MGHRA and YSYEKL. This CDR3 is 16 amino acids long.

There are a few counts of this clonotype. The V call is TRBV5-5, the J call TRBJ2-1; D is unresolved. Germline V CDR1 and CDR2: SGHKS, YYEKEE (reference sequence). The V end was cut by 1 base, the J end by 7 bases, with 21 bases between. The CDR3 runs to 17 residues. DNA of the CDR3: TGTGCCAGCAGCTTGATAGTGGCGACGCATCTCAGGAATGAGCAGTTCTTC. Its protein is CASSLIVATHLRNEQFF.

This clonotype came up many times. The rearrangement uses TRBV7-9 and TRBJ1-4; 9 bases are a match to TRBD1. This CDR3 contains 14 residues. The germline V gene has CDR1 SEHNR and CDR2 FQNEAQ (reference sequence). V trimming: 3 bases; J trimming: 7 bases; junction bases outside the gene matches: 3. CDR3 residues: CASSFTGGSEKLFF. The CDR3 DNA is TGTGCCAGCAGCTTTACAGGGGGCAGTGAAAAACTGTTTTTT.

The J gene is TRBJ2-5, the V gene TRBV5-1, with D hard to call. Germline CDR1 reads SGHRS; CDR2 reads YFSETQ. Trimming left V 0 bases short and J 1 base short, with 10 bases between. The CDR3 sequence is 15 residues long. The CDR3 DNA follows: TGCGCCAGCAGCTTGGTGGCAGGATCCCAAGAGACCCAGTACTTC. It encodes CASSLVAGSQETQYF.

This clonotype was counted ten times or more. This rearrangement joins TRBV7-6 to TRBJ1-1, with 7 bases aligning to TRBD1. CDR3 length: 15 amino acids. Germline loops: CDR1 SGHVS, CDR2 FNYEAQ. The J segment lost 6 bases and the V segment lost 1 base, leaving 8 bases of the junction unmatched. CDR3 in DNA: TGTGCCAGCAGCTTAGTAACCAGGGGGTACTCTGAAGCTTTCTTT. It encodes CASSLVTRGYSEAFF.

This chain links TRBV15 with TRBJ2-1; 8 nucleotides align to TRBD2. The CDR3 contains 16 residues. J lost 4 bases, V lost 0 bases, and 5 bases had no gene match. In germline, CDR1 is LNHNV, CDR2 YYDKDF (reference sequence). In DNA, the CDR3 is TGTGCCACCAGCAGAGATCTTACGGGGGGGTACAATGAGCAGTTCTTC. Its translation is CATSRDLTGGYNEQFF.

This clonotype was detected ten times or more. The chain carries TRBV6-1 and TRBJ1-4; no clear D gene. V was clipped by 5 bases and J by 5 bases, with 12 bases between them. Germline assignment: CDR1 MNHNS and CDR2 SASEGT. The CDR3 covers 14 residues. As DNA, the CDR3 is TGTGCCAGCAGTTTTGGGGTTGCGAATGAAAAACTGTTTTTT. It encodes CASSFGVANEKLFF.

This clonotype was counted a few times. This chain uses TRBV20-1 with TRBJ2-1, with TRBD2 matching 9 bases. The germline V gene encodes CDR1 DFQATT and CDR2 SNEGSKA (reference sequence). The CDR3 is 14 residues long. V shed 6 bases and J 4 bases; nucleotides not matched to a gene: 7. The CDR3 is CSALPSGIYNEQFF. The CDR3 region has the DNA TGCAGTGCACTTCCTAGCGGGATTTACAATGAGCAGTTCTTC.

This clonotype was found a few times. The V gene is TRBV7-8, the J gene TRBJ1-4; 7 bases are shared with TRBD1. V trimming: 5 bases; J trimming: 4 bases; junction bases outside the gene matches: 7. This CDR3 has 15 amino acids. Germline CDR1 is SGHVS and CDR2 is FQNEAQ. CDR3 DNA: TGTGCCAGCAGCCCGGGGGACAGTTATAATGAAAAACTGTTTTTT. Amino acids: CASSPGDSYNEKLFF.

The V gene is TRBV9, the J gene TRBJ2-7, with 8 bases fitting TRBD1. CDR1 and CDR2 (germline): SGDLS, YYNGEE. This CDR3 has 14 residues. V lost 4 bases, J lost 4 bases, and 7 bases stayed unmatched. DNA for the CDR3: TGTGCCAGCAGCCCGGGGGACAGGTCTTACGAGCAGTACTTC. This encodes CASSPGDRSYEQYF.

This rearrangement joins TRBV20-1 to TRBJ2-5; TRBD2 might be the D (7 bases). The germline V and J ends were trimmed by 0 bases and 4 bases, with 15 bases remaining between them. The germline gives CDR1 DFQATT, CDR2 SNEGSKA (reference sequence). This CDR3 contains 15 residues. CDR3 in amino acids: CSARDPRGAGETQYF. CDR3 coding DNA: TGCAGTGCTAGAGACCCACGGGGGGCGGGAGAGACCCAGTACTTC.

This clonotype was counted many times. J is TRBJ2-7 and V is TRBV19; 7 bases fit TRBD1. The length of the CDR3 is 15 residues. Losses at the gene ends were 6 bases for V and 2 bases for J; bases not matched to a gene: 10. CDR1 LNHDA and CDR2 SQIVND come from the germline V gene (reference sequence). Here the CDR3 DNA reads TGTGCCAGTAGGTGGACCGGGACAGACCCCTACGAGCAGTACTTC. Its protein is CASRWTGTDPYEQYF.

The chain employs TRBV11-2 and TRBJ2-5, with TRBD1 identical over 7 bases. Germline CDR1 reads SGHAT; CDR2 reads FQNNGV. The CDR3 covers 16 residues. Germline trimming cut 5 bases from V and 5 bases from J; bases unmatched to any gene: 14. This CDR3 is CASSTRTGASTETQYF. CDR3 coding DNA: TGTGCCAGCAGCACCCGAACAGGGGCCTCTACGGAGACCCAGTACTTC.

The chain is built from TRBV29-1 and TRBJ2-2; no reliable D call. Germline loops: CDR1 SQVTM, CDR2 ANQGSEA. The CDR3 spans 13 residues. Trimming took 3 bases from V and 1 from J, leaving 6 bases between them. CDR3 nucleotides: TGCAGCGTTGAGGCAGTGAACACCGGGGAGCTGTTTTTT. This sequence encodes CSVEAVNTGELFF.

This clonotype appeared many times. The V gene is TRBV3-1, the J gene TRBJ2-6; D is undetermined. CDR3 length: 15 residues. Looked up from germline, CDR1 is LGHDT and CDR2 is YNNKEL (reference sequence). The germline V and J ends were trimmed by 1 base and 4 bases, with 8 bases remaining between them. For the CDR3, the DNA is TGTGCCAGCAGCCAAGGGTGGTACGGGGCCAACGTCCTGACTTTC. Its translation is CASSQGWYGANVLTF.

The V gene is TRBV13, the J gene TRBJ2-1, with D perhaps matching TRBD1 or TRBD2 (5 bases each). The CDR3 sequence is 16 residues long. V was pared by 0 bases and J by 2 bases, with 11 bases between. Germline V gives CDR1 PRHDT, CDR2 FYEKMQ (reference sequence). In DNA, the CDR3 is TGTGCCAGCAGCTTAGGTGGGACGAGGACCTACAATGAGCAGTTCTTC. Its protein product is CASSLGGTRTYNEQFF.

This clonotype was found a few times. The chain is built from TRBV9 and TRBJ1-1; D not resolved. CDR3 length equals 13 residues. Looked up from germline, CDR1 is SGDLS and CDR2 is YYNGEE. Trimming removed 4 bases at V and 1 base at J, with 8 bases between. CDR3 protein: CASSPSPNTEAFF. Here the CDR3 DNA reads TGTGCCAGCAGCCCATCCCCGAACACTGAAGCTTTCTTT. Supplemented by reference TRBV9 and TRBJ1-1, the full variable domain reads DSGVTQTPKHLITATGQRVTLRCSPRSGDLSVYWYQQSLDQGLQFLIQYYNGEERAKGNILERFSAQQFPDLHSELNLSSLELGDSALYFCASSPSPNTEAFFGQGTRLTVV.

This clonotype was counted a few times. The chain recombines TRBV7-9 with TRBJ1-1; TRBD1 is a possible D gene (6 bases). The CDR3 consists of 17 residues. CDR1 is SEHNR and CDR2 is FQNEAQ in the germline V gene (reference sequence). Trimming left V 2 bases short and J 5 bases short, with 21 bases between. CDR3 in amino acids: CASSLLPGVGQGTEAFF. In DNA, the CDR3 is TGTGCCAGCAGCTTATTACCTGGCGTTGGGCAGGGGACTGAAGCTTTCTTT. The whole variable domain, filled in from reference TRBV7-9 and TRBJ1-1, reads DTGVSQNPRHKITKRGQNVTFRCDPISEHNRLYWYRQTLGQGPEFLTYFQNEAQLEKSRLLSDRFSAERPKGSFSTLEIQRTEQGDSAMYLCASSLLPGVGQGTEAFFGQGTRLTVV.

At least ten counts were recorded for this clonotype. This chain connects TRBV12-3 or TRBV12-4 to TRBJ1-3, with TRBD1 identical over 8 bases. There are 18 residues in the CDR3. The trim removed 1 base at V and 0 bases at J, leaving 8 bases unmatched. CDR3: CASSLGWGQAYSGNTIYF. CDR3 sequence (DNA): TGTGCCAGCAGTTTAGGGTGGGGACAGGCGTACTCTGGAAACACCATATATTTT.

This clonotype occurred a few times. DNA for the CDR3: TGTGCCAGGCGCGGCAGGACTAATGAAAAACTGTTTTTT. It yields the protein CARRGRTNEKLFF. This chain joins TRBV9 and TRBJ1-4; no clear D gene. This CDR3 is built from 13 residues. V was shortened by 8 bases and J by 2 bases, with 10 bases between the two germline ends. Germline V gene lookup returns CDR1 SGDLS and CDR2 YYNGEE.

The chain is built from TRBV7-2 and TRBJ2-1, with TRBD2 matching over 15 bases. Germline V gene data show CDR1 as SGHTA and CDR2 as FQGNSA. There are 13 residues in the CDR3. The V and J ends lost 5 bases and 15 bases, in that order; junction bases with no gene match: 5. CDR3 residues: CASSISGLAGGFF. The DNA for the CDR3 is TGTGCCAGCAGCATATCGGGACTAGCGGGAGGGTTCTTC.

In its sample, this clonotype was seen a few times. The rearrangement links TRBV12-3 or TRBV12-4 to TRBJ2-7; D possibly corresponds to TRBD2 (5 bases). The CDR3 runs to 13 residues. Trimming cost V 3 bases and J 0 bases, with 6 bases left between them. The CDR3 region is CASSFGDSYEQYF. The DNA for the CDR3 is TGTGCCAGCAGTTTCGGGGACTCCTACGAGCAGTACTTC.

This clonotype was detected ten times or more. The rearrangement links TRBV6-6 to TRBJ2-5; D is possibly TRBD2 (6 bases). V was shortened by 4 bases and J by 1 base, with 10 bases between the two germline ends. The germline gives CDR1 MNHNY, CDR2 SVGAGI (reference sequence). The CDR3 totals 14 residues. The DNA of the CDR3 is TGTGCCAGCAGTTTGAGACTAGTCCAAGAGACCCAGTACTTC. Its protein product is CASSLRLVQETQYF.

This chain joins TRBV25-1 and TRBJ2-5; no definite D call. Germline CDR1 and CDR2: MGHDK and SYGVNS. The CDR3 sequence is 14 residues long. Trimming pared 5 bases from V and 5 bases from J, leaving 15 bases between. The CDR3 loop is CASSQTRSVETQYF. Written as DNA, the CDR3 is TGTGCCAGCAGTCAAACACGGTCGGTGGAGACCCAGTACTTC.

There are many counts of this clonotype. The chain is built from TRBV20-1 and TRBJ2-1; tentatively, D is TRBD1 or TRBD2 (6 bases each). The V gene's germline CDR1 is DFQATT and CDR2 SNEGSKA (reference sequence). Trimming shortened V by 4 bases and J by 0 bases, and 13 bases separated the two germline ends. The CDR3 covers 15 residues. Here the CDR3 DNA reads TGCAGTGCTAAGAGGGGGGATTTCTCCTACAATGAGCAGTTCTTC. Its translation: CSAKRGDFSYNEQFF.

This clonotype was detected ten times or more. This chain uses TRBV30 with TRBJ1-5; no reliable D call. Germline V CDR1 and CDR2: GTSNPN, SVGIG (reference sequence). With 0 bases removed from V and 9 bases from J, the gap between germline ends came to 12 bases. The CDR3 has 13 amino acids. The CDR3 DNA is TGTGCCTGGAGTGTAAGCGGTTCCGGGCCCCAGCATTTT. The encoded protein is CAWSVSGSGPQHF.

This clonotype was seen only a few times. This rearrangement joins TRBV12-3 or TRBV12-4 to TRBJ1-2; maybe TRBD1 (5 bases). This CDR3 is 13 amino acids long. With 5 bases removed from V and 8 bases from J, the gap between germline ends came to 15 bases. The CDR3 spells CASSEEQALGYTF. CDR3 nucleotides: TGTGCCAGCAGTGAGGAACAGGCTTTAGGCTACACCTTC.